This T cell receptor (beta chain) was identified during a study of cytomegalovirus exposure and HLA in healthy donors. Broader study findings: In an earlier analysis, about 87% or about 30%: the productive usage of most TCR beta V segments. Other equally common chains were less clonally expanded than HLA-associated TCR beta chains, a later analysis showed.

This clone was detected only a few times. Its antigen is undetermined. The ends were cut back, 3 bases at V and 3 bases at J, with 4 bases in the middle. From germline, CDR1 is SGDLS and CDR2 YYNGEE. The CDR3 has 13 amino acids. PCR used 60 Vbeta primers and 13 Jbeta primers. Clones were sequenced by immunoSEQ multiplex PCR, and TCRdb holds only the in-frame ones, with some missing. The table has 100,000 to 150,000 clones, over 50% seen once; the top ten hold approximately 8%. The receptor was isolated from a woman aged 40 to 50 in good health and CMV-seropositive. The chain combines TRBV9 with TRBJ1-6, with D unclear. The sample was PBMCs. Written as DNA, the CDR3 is TGTGCCAGCAGCGGGAGCTATAATTCACCCCTCCACTTT. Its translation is CASSGSYNSPLHF.